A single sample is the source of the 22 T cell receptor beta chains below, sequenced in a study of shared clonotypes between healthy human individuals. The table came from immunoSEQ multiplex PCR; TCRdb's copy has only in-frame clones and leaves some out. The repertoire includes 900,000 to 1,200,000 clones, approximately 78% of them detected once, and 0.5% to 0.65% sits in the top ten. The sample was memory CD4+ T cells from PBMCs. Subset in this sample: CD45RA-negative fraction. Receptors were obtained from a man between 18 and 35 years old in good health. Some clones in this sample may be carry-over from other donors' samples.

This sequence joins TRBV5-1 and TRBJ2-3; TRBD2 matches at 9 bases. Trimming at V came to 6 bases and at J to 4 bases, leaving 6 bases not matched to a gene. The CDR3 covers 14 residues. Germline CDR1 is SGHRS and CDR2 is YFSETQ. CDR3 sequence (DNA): TGCGCCAGCAAGTTAGCGGGAGTGGCAGATACGCAGTATTTT. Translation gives CASKLAGVADTQYF.

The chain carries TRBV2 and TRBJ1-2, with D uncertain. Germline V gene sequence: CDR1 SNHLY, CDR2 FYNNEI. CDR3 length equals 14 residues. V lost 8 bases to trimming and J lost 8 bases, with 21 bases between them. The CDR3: CASFNLGFRGGYTF. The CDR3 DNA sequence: TGTGCCAGCTTCAATTTAGGGTTCCGCGGAGGCTACACCTTC.

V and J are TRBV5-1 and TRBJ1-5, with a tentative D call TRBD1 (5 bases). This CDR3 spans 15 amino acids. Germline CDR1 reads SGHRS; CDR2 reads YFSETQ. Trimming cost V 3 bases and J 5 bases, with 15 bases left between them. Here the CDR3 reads CASSSGALGDQPQHF. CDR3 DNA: TGCGCCAGCAGCTCTGGGGCACTAGGTGATCAGCCCCAGCATTTT.

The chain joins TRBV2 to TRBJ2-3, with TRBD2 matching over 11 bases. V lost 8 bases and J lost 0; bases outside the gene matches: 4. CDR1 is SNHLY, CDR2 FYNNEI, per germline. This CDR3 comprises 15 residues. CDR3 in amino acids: CASWGLAVSTDTQYF. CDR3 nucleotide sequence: TGTGCCAGCTGGGGACTAGCGGTTAGCACAGATACGCAGTATTTT.

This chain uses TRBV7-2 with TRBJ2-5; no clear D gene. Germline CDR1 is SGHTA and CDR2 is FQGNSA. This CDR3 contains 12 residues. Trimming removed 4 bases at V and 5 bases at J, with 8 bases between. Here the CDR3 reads CASSSSTETQYF. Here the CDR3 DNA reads TGTGCCAGCAGCTCTTCCACTGAGACCCAGTACTTC.

CDR3 sequence reads: CASSPRFASGVDEQFF. The CDR3 region has the DNA TGTGCCAGCAGCCCCAGGTTTGCTAGCGGGGTGGATGAGCAGTTCTTC. This chain links TRBV5-4 with TRBJ2-1, with 9 bases that match TRBD2. CDR3 length equals 16 residues. With 4 bases clipped from V and 8 bases from J, the junction kept 13 bases outside the gene matches. Germline-derived CDR1 and CDR2 are SGHNT and YYREEE (reference sequence).

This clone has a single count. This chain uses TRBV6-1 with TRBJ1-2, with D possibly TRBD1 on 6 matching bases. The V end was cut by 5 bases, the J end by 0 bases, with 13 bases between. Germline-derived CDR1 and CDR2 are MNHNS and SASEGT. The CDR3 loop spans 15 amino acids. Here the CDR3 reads CASSPGTTANYGYTF. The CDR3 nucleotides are TGTGCCAGCAGTCCCGGGACAACAGCTAACTATGGCTACACCTTC.

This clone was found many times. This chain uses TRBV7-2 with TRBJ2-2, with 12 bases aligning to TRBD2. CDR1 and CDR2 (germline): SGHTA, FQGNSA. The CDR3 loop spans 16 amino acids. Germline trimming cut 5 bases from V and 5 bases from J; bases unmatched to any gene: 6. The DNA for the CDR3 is TGTGCCAGCAGCCTAGGACTAGCGGGATTTACCGGGGAGCTGTTTTTT. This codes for CASSLGLAGFTGELFF.

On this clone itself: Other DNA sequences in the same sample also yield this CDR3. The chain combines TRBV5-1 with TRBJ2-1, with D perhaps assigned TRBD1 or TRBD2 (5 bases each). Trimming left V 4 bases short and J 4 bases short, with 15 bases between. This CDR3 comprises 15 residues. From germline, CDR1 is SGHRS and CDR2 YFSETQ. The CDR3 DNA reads TGCGCCAGCAGCACGGCCGGGACCGCGTACAATGAGCAGTTCTTC. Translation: CASSTAGTAYNEQFF. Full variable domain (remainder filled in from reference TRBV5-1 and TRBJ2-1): KAGVTQTPRYLIKTRGQQVTLSCSPISGHRSVSWYQQTPGQGLQFLFEYFSETQRNKGNFPGRFSGRQFSNSRSEMNVSTLELGDSALYLCASSTAGTAYNEQFFGPGTRLTVL.

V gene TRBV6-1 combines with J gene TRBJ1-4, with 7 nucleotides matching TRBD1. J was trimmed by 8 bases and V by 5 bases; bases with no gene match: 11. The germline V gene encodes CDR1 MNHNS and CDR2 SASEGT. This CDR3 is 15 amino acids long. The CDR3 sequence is CASSPRQGIGEKLFF. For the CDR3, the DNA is TGTGCCAGCAGTCCACGACAGGGTATCGGCGAAAAACTGTTTTTT.

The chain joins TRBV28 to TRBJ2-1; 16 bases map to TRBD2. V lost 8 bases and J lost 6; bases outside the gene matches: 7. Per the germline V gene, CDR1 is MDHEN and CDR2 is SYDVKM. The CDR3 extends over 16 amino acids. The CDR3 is CASGTSGRAGGNEQFF. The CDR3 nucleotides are TGTGCCAGCGGGACTAGCGGGAGGGCCGGAGGCAATGAGCAGTTCTTC.

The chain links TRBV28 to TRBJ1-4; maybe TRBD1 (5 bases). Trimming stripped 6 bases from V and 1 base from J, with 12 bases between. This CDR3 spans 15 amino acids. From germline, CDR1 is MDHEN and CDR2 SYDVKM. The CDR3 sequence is CASSARGVTNEKLFF. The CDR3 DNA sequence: TGTGCCAGCAGCGCCCGGGGGGTAACTAATGAAAAACTGTTTTTT.

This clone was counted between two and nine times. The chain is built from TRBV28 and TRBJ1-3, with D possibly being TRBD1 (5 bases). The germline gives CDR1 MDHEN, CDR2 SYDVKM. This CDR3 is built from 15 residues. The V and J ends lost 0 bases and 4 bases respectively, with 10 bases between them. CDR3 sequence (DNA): TGTGCCAGCAGTTTATGGCGGGACCAAGGAAACACCATATATTTT. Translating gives CASSLWRDQGNTIYF. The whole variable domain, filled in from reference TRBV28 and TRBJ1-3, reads DVKVTQSSRYLVKRTGEKVFLECVQDMDHENMFWYRQDPGLGLRLIYFSYDVKMKEKGDIPEGYSVSREKKERFSLILESASTNQTSMYLCASSLWRDQGNTIYFGEGSWLTVV.

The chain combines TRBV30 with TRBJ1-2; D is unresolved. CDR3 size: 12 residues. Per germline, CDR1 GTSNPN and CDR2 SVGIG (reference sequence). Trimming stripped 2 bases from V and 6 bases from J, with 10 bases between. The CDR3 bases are TGTGCCTGGAGTTTGTGGGAGGATGGCTACACCTTC. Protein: CAWSLWEDGYTF.

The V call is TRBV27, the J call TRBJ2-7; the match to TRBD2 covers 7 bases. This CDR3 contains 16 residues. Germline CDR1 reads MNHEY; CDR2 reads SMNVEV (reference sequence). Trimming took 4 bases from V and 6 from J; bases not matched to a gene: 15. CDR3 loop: CASSSGREKGWAEQYF. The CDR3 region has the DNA TGTGCCAGCAGTTCAGGGCGGGAGAAAGGTTGGGCCGAGCAGTACTTC.

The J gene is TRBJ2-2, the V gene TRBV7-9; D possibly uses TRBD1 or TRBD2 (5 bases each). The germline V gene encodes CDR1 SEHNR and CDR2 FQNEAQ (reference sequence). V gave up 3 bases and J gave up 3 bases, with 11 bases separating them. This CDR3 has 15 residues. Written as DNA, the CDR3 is TGTGCCAGCAGCTTGCGGCAGGGAGACACCGGGGAGCTGTTTTTT. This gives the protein CASSLRQGDTGELFF.

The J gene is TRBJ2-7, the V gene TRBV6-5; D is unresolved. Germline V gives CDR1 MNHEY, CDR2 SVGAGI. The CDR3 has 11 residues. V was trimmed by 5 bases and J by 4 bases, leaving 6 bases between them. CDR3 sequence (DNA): TGTGCCAGCAGTACTAAGTACGAGCAGTACTTC. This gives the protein CASSTKYEQYF.

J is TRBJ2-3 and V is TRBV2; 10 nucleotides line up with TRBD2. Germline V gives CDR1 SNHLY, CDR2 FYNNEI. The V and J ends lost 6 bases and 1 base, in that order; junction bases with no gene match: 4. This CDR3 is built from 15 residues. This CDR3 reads CASRVAGGRTDTQYF. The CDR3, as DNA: TGTGCCAGCAGAGTAGCGGGAGGACGCACAGATACGCAGTATTTT.

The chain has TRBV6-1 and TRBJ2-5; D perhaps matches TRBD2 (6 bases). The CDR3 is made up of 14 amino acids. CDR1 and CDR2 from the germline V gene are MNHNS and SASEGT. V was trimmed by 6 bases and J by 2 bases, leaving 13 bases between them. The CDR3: CASRHGGVQETQYF. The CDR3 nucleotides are TGTGCCAGCAGGCATGGCGGGGTTCAAGAGACCCAGTACTTC.

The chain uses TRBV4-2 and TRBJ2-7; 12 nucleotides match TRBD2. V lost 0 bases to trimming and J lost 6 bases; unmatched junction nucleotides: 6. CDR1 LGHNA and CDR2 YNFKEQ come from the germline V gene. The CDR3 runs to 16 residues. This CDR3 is CASSQDASGRAGEQYF. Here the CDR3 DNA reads TGTGCCAGCAGCCAAGATGCTAGCGGGAGGGCCGGCGAGCAGTACTTC.

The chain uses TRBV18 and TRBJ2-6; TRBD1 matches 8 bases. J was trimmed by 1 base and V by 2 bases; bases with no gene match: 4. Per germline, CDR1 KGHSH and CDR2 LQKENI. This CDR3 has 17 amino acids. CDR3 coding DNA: TGTGCCAGCTCACCAGACAGGGGAGAATCTGGGGCCAACGTCCTGACTTTC. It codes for CASSPDRGESGANVLTF.

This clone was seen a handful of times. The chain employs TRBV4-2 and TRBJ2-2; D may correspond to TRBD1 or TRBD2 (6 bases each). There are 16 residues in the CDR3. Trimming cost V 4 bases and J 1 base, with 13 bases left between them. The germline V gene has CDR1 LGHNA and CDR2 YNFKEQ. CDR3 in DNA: TGTGCCAGCAGCCCGCGGGGACAAAGGAACACCGGGGAGCTGTTTTTT. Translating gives CASSPRGQRNTGELFF.